This TCR beta chain appears in the sequencing data of a study of shared clonotypes between healthy human individuals. CDR1 is SGHRS, CDR2 YFSETQ, per germline. The CDR3 consists of 16 residues. J lost 1 base, V lost 0 bases, and 1 base had no gene match. Findings and caveats of the study: Shared clonotypes across all four donors exceeded non-shared ones in generation probability.

Details on this clone: Its antigen remains unidentified. Other DNA sequences in this specimen translate into the identical CDR3.

The assay was carried out at the deep level. Sorted-subset replicate PCRs used about 200 ng of genomic DNA. This amount corresponded to approximately 30,000 T cell genomes. TCRdb keeps only in-frame clones here, not all; method: immunoSEQ multiplex PCR. This table has 2,500,000 or so clones, under 95% appearing once. The receptor was isolated from a man aged 18 to 30 in good health. Some clones in this sample may be carry-over from other donors' samples. The chain is built from TRBV5-1 and TRBJ2-1; 10 bases map to TRBD2. Material for sequencing was naive CD4+ T cells from PBMCs. Subset in this sample: CD45RA+ positively selected. As DNA, the CDR3 is TGCGCCAGCAGCTTGGCTAGCGGGAGTTCCTACAATGAGCAGTTCTTC. It codes for CASSLASGSSYNEQFF. Based on the CDR3 plus reference TRBV5-1 and TRBJ2-1, the full variable domain is KAGVTQTPRYLIKTRGQQVTLSCSPISGHRSVSWYQQTPGQGLQFLFEYFSETQRNKGNFPGRFSGRQFSNSRSEMNVSTLELGDSALYLCASSLASGSSYNEQFFGPGTRLTVL.